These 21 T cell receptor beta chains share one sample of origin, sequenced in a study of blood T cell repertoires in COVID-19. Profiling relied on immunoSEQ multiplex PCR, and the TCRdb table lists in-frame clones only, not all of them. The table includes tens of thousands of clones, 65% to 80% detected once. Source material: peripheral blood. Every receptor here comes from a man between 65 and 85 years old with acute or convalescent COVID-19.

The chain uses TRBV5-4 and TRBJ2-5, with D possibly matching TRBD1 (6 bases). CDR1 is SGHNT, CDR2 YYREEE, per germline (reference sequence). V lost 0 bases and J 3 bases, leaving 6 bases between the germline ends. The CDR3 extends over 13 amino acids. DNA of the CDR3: TGTGCCAGCAGCTTGGACAGGGAAGAGACCCAGTACTTC. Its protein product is CASSLDREETQYF. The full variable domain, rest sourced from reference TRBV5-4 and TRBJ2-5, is ETGVTQSPTHLIKTRGQQVTLRCSSQSGHNTVSWYQQALGQGPQFIFQYYREEENGRGNFPPRFSGLQFPNYSSELNVNALELDDSALYLCASSLDREETQYFGPGTRLLVL.

The CDR3 nucleotides read TGTGCCAGCACTGGGGGACAGGGGGTCGGGTCACCCCTCCACTTT. This encodes CASTGGQGVGSPLHF. The chain uses TRBV2 and TRBJ1-6; TRBD1 aligns across 11 bases. The junction had 9 bases not matched to a gene; V was cut back by 7 bases and J by 10 bases. Germline V gene sequence: CDR1 SNHLY, CDR2 FYNNEI. The CDR3 covers 15 residues.

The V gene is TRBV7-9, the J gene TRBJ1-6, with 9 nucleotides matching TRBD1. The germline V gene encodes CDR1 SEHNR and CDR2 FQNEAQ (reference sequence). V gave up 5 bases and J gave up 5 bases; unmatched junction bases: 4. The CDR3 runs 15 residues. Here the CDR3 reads CASSPGTGNNSPLHF. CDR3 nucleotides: TGTGCCAGCAGCCCCGGGACAGGGAATAATTCACCCCTCCACTTT.

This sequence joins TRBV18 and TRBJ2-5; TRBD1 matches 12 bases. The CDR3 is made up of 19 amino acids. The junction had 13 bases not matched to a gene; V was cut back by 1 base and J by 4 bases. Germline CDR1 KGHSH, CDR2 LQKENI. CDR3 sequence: CASSPRKNSGQGAGETQYF. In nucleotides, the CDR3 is TGTGCCAGCTCACCACGGAAGAACTCGGGACAGGGGGCTGGAGAGACCCAGTACTTC.

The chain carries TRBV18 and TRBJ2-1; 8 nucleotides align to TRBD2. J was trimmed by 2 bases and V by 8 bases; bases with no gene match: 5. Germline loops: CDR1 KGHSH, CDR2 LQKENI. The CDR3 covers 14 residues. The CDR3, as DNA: TGTGCCAGCGCCACGGGGGGGACCTACAATGAGCAGTTCTTC. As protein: CASATGGTYNEQFF.

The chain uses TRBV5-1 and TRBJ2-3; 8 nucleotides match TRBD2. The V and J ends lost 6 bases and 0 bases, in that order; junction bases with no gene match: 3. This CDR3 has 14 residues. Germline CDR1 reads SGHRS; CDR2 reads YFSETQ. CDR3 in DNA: TGCGCCAGCACCCGGACTAGCAGCACAGATACGCAGTATTTT. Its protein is CASTRTSSTDTQYF.

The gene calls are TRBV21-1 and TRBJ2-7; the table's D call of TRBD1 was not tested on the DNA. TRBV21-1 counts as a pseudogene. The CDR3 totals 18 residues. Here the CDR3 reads CASSKEGLGQPNSYEQYV. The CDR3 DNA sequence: TGTGCCAGCAGCAAGGAAGGACTGGGACAGCCTAACTCCTACGAGCAGTACGTC.

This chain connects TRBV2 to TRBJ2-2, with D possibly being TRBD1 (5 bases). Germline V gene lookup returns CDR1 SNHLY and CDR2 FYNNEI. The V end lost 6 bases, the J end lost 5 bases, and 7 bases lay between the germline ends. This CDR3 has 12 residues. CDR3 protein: CASRKGTGELFF. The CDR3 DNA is TGTGCCAGCAGGAAGGGGACCGGGGAGCTGTTTTTT.

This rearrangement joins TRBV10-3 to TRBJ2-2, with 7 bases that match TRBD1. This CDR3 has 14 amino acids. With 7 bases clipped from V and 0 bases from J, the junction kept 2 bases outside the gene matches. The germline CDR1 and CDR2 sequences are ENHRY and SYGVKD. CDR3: CAIKGQANTGELFF. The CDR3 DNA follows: TGTGCCATCAAAGGACAGGCGAACACCGGGGAGCTGTTTTTT.

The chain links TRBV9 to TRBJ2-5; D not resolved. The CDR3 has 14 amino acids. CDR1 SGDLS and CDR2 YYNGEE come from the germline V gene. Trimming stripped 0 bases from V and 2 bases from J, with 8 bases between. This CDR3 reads CASSVGMRQETQYF. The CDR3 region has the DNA TGTGCCAGCAGCGTAGGTATGCGACAAGAGACCCAGTACTTC. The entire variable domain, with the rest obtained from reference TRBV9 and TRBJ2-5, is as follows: DSGVTQTPKHLITATGQRVTLRCSPRSGDLSVYWYQQSLDQGLQFLIQYYNGEERAKGNILERFSAQQFPDLHSELNLSSLELGDSALYFCASSVGMRQETQYFGPGTRLLVL.

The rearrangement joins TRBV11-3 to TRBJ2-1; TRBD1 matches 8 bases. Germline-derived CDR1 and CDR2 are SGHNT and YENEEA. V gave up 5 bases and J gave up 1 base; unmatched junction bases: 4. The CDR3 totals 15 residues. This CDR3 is CASSIRQGSYNEQFF. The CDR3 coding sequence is TGTGCCAGCAGCATCCGACAGGGGTCCTACAATGAGCAGTTCTTC.

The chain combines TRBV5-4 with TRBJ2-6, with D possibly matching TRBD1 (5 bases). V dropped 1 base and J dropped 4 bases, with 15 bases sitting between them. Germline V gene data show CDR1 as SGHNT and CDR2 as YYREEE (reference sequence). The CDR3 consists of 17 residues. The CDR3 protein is CASSLIGRAWGANVLTF. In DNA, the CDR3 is TGTGCCAGCAGCTTGATAGGCAGGGCCTGGGGGGCCAACGTCCTGACTTTC.

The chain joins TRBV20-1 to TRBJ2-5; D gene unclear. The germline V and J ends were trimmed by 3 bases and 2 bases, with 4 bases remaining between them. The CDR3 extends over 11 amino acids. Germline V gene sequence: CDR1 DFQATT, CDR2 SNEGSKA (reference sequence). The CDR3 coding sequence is TGCAGTGCTAGGACTCAAGAGACCCAGTACTTC. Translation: CSARTQETQYF.

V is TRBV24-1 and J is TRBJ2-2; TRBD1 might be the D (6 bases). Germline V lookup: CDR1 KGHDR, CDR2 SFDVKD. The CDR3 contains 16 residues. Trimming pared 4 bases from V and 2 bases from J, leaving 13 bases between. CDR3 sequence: CATSDPGTPNTGELFF. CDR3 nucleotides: TGTGCCACCAGTGACCCCGGGACACCCAACACCGGGGAGCTGTTTTTT.

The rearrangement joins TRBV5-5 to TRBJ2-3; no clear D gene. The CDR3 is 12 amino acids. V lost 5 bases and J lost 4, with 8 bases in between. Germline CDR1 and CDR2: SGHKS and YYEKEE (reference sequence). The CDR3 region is CASRLVPDTQYF. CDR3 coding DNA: TGTGCCAGCAGACTTGTACCAGATACGCAGTATTTT. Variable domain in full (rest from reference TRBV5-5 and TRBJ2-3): DAGVTQSPTHLIKTRGQQVTLRCSPISGHKSVSWYQQVLGQGPQFIFQYYEKEERGRGNFPDRFSARQFPNYSSELNVNALLLGDSALYLCASRLVPDTQYFGPGTRLTVL.

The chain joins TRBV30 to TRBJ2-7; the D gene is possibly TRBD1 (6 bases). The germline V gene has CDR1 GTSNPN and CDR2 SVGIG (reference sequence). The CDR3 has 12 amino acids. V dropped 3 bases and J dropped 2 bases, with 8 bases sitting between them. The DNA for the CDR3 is TGTGCCTGGAGACAGGGCCCCTACGAGCAGTACTTC. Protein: CAWRQGPYEQYF.

CDR3 region: CASNSPRGNTGELFF. The CDR3 region has the DNA TGTGCCAGTAATTCTCCCAGGGGGAACACCGGGGAGCTGTTTTTT. This chain uses TRBV7-9 with TRBJ2-2, with D tentatively TRBD1 (6 bases). Germline V gene data show CDR1 as SEHNR and CDR2 as FQNEAQ (reference sequence). V was trimmed by 9 bases and J by 1 base, leaving 15 bases between them. The CDR3 sequence is 15 residues long. Full variable domain (missing parts from reference TRBV7-9 and TRBJ2-2): DTGVSQNPRHKITKRGQNVTFRCDPISEHNRLYWYRQTLGQGPEFLTYFQNEAQLEKSRLLSDRFSAERPKGSFSTLEIQRTEQGDSAMYLCASNSPRGNTGELFFGEGSRLTVL.

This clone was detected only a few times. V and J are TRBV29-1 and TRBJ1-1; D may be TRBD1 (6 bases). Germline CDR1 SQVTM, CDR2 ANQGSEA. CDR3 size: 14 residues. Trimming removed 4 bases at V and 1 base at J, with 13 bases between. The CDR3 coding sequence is TGCAGCGTTGGAGCCGGGACAACGAACACTGAAGCTTTCTTT. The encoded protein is CSVGAGTTNTEAFF.

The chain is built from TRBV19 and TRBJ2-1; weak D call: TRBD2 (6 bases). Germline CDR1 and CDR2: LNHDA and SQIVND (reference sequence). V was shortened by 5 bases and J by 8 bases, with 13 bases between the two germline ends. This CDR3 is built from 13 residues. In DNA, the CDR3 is TGTGCCAGTAGTTTGGGGAAGCGGGATGAGCAGTTCTTC. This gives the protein CASSLGKRDEQFF.

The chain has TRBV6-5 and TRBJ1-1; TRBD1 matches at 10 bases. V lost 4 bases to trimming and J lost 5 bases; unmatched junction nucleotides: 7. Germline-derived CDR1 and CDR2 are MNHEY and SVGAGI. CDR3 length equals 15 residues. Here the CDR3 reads CASSSDRGRGTEAFF. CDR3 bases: TGTGCCAGCAGTTCCGACAGGGGGCGGGGAACTGAAGCTTTCTTT.

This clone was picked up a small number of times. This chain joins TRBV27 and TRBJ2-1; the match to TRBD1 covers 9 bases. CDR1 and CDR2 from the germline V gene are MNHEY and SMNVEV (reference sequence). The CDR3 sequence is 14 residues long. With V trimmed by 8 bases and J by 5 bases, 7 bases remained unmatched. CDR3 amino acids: CASGGQGRDNEQFF. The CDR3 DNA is TGTGCCAGCGGCGGACAGGGGAGGGACAATGAGCAGTTCTTC.